This T cell receptor beta chain stems from a study of blood T cell repertoires in COVID-19 (TCRdb year 2020). General notes on the study: Samples covering the acute and convalescent phases of COVID-19 were provided by collaborators in the United States, Italy and Spain. The samples were drawn from two sources: the first 160 participants of the ongoing ImmuneRACE study, and 950 to 1,500 subjects contributed by 6 global collaborators. Where available, HLA class I and class II types were obtained from metadata supplied by the sample provider rather than from assay-based typing. Nearly every sample came with metadata listing a de-identified subject ID, COVID-19 status, age in years and sex. The material from the prospective study consisted of cDNA or gDNA derived from T cells, B-cell-depleted T cells, or PBMCs. The repertoires were released in a freely available public database meant as a resource for research on the immune response to SARS-CoV-2. Subjects who had been exposed to COVID-19, were actively infected with it, or had recovered from it provided the deeply sampled blood TCRbeta repertoires that made up the dataset. The research as a whole found: Clinical and demographic metadata were provided uncurated, with the amount varying by source and participant.

A remark on this clone: The specificity of this receptor is unknown. One base away there is no much larger clone; base qualities are not given.

TCRbeta CDR3 regions were amplified from genomic DNA using the immunoSEQ Assay, a bias-controlled multiplex PCR. The authors' pipeline ran thus. The number of nucleated cells in each sample was estimated by amplification of reference gene primers within the assay. Sequence reads were collapsed and filtered to measure the absolute abundance of every unique TCRbeta CDR3 rearrangement. For each sample, productive Simpson clonality was calculated as the square root of Simpson's diversity index across productive rearrangements. Imported from immuneACCESS, the table was reduced by TCRdb to in-frame sequences with V and J called. These copies leave out some clones; in studies compared against another copy, an unresolved V gene accounts for under half, and the cause of the remainder is not known. Clone size and V and J calls were adopted from that table, with D and trimming inferred from the DNA. Present in this sample are 200,000 to 250,000 clones, around 87% of which were seen just once. Clones ranked in the top ten supply roughly 10% of the sample.

Taken from cysteine to phenylalanine, the CDR3 has 12 residues. Only the CDR3 region is kept as DNA, spanning 36 bases read in frame from base 1. The V and J ends are trimmed by 1 base and 7 bases, leaving 5 bases between them. At one collaborating source in Seattle, patients were enrolled during active infection and were followed longitudinally through the course of disease. The collaborating institutions used their own protocols to collect whole blood in K2EDTA tubes. Collaborator samples were shipped for TCRbeta analysis as frozen whole blood, isolated PBMCs, or DNA extracted from either sample type.

This clonotype originated in a woman aged 50 to 60 with COVID-19, enrolled during active disease. The sample comprised peripheral blood. This sequence uses TRBV12-3 or TRBV12-4 and TRBJ1-5; the D segment cannot be called with confidence. The CDR3 protein is CASSLERQPQHF. The DNA sequence is as follows: TGTGCCAGCAGTTTAGAACGGCAGCCCCAGCATTTT.